This TCR beta chain was documented in a study of vaccination effects on CD4 cells after COVID-19. Study as a whole: Before sequencing, viral peptide pools were used by the ViraFEST assay to expand antigen-specific CD4+ T cells.

Having been cultured for roughly 11 days, the cells underwent CD4+ T cell isolation. Either the BNT162b2 or mRNA-1273 vaccine was given to participants in two doses. Nucleocapsid antibodies were negative in the vaccine recipients, who had never had SARS-CoV-2 infection. This clone was recorded once. The antigen is undetermined. V was cut by 4 bases and J by 7 bases, with 12 bases left in between. CDR3 length equals 14 residues. Germline lookup yields CDR1 SGDLS and CDR2 YYNGEE. Produced via immunoSEQ multiplex PCR; TCRdb's table is partial and in-frame only. The table records 30,000 to 35,000 clones, about 74% of them present only once. Findings of the study overall: Clones from infection and from vaccination both contracted markedly late after vaccination.

This chain connects TRBV9 to TRBJ1-6; no clear D. The receptor was derived from a human donor who received a COVID-19 vaccine. The material was CD4+ T cells from PBMCs cultured without peptide, obtained after COVID-19 vaccination. CDR3 sequence (DNA): TGTGCCAGCAGCCGCGGGGTAGGGAATTCACCCCTCCACTTT. Protein product: CASSRGVGNSPLHF.